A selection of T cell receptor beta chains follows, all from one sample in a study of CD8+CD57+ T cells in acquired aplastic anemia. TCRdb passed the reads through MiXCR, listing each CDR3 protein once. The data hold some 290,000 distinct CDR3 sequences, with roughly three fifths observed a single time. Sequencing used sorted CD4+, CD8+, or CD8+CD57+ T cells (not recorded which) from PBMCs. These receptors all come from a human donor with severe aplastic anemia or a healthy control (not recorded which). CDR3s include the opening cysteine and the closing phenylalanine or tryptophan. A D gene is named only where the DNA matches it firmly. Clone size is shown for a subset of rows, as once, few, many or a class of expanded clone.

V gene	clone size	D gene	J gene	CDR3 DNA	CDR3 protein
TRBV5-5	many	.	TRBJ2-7	TGTGCCAGCAGTCCCGGAGTGGCAGGGGCTACCAACGAGCAGTACTTC	CASSPGVAGATNEQYF
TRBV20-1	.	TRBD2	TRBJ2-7	TGCAGTGCGGCGGGGGGCGACGAGCAGTACTTC	CSAAGGDEQYF
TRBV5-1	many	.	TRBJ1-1	TGCGCCAGCAGCTTGGAATCTGGCGGCACTGAAGCTTTCTTT	CASSLESGGTEAFF
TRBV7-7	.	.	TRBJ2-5	TGTGCCAGCAGCTTACAATCTCAAGAGACCCAGTACTTC	CASSLQSQETQYF
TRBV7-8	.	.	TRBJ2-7	TGTGCCAGCAGCTTGGGTAGGAGGAACGAGCAGTACTTC	CASSLGRRNEQYF
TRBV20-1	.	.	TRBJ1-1	TGCAGTGCTAGAGAGAGAGGGGGGAACTCTGAAGCTTTCTTT	CSARERGGNSEAFF
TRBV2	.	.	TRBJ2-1	TGTGCCAGCAGTGAGGGGGCCCTCTACAATGAGCAGTTCTTC	CASSEGALYNEQFF
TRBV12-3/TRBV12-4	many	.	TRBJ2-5	TGTGCCAGCAGCCCCGGCGATAGGGGTGGCCAAGAGACCCAGTACTTC	CASSPGDRGGQETQYF
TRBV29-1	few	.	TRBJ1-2	TGCAGCGTTGAACAGGTTATCAACTATGGCTACACCTTC	CSVEQVINYGYTF
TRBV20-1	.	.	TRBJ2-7	TGCAGTGCTAGTCGGGGAGCAGGTCCCTACGAGCAGTACTTC	CSASRGAGPYEQYF
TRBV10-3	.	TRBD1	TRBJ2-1	TGTGCCATTGGGACAGGGGATGCCAATGAGCAGTTCTTC	CAIGTGDANEQFF
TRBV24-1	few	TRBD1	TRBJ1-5	TGTGCCACCAGTGACACCGGACAGGGGAACAATCAGCCCCAGCATTTT	CATSDTGQGNNQPQHF
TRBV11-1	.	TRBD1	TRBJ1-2	TGTGCCAGCCCTGAGAGGCAGGGGGGGGGCTACACCTTC	CASPERQGGGYTF
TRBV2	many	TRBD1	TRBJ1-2	TGTGCCAGCAGGGAGGACAGGATTAACTATGGCTACACCTTC	CASREDRINYGYTF
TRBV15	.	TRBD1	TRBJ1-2	TGTGCCACCAGCAGTCCGGGACAGGGCAGTAGCTATGGCTACACCTTC	CATSSPGQGSSYGYTF
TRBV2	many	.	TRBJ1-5	TGTGCCAGCAGTGAAGGAGGGCCCCAGCATTTT	CASSEGGPQHF
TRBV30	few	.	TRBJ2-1	TGTGCCTGGAGTAGGCTGGCCTTGGGGGTTTCCAACAATGAGCAGTTCTTC	CAWSRLALGVSNNEQFF
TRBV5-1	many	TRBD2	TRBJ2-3	TGCGCCAGCAGCCTGGGAACTTTGAGCGGGGGTGGTACAGATACGCAGTATTTT	CASSLGTLSGGGTDTQYF
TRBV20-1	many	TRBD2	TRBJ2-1	TGCAGTGCTAGCCAAGCGGGGGGGACCAGTGAGCAGTTCTTC	CSASQAGGTSEQFF
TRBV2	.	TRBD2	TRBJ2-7	TGTGCCAGCAGTGCACTTGGGGACTACCCACCCTACGAGCAGTACTTC	CASSALGDYPPYEQYF
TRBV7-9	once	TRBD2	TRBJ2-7	TGTGCCAGCAGCCTCGGGGGGATGTGGGAGCAGTACTTC	CASSLGGMWEQYF
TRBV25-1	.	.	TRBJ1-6	TGTGCCAGCAGCCCCCTTCTGTTAACAGGGTCGAATTCACCCCTCCACTTT	CASSPLLLTGSNSPLHF
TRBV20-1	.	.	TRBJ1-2	TGCAGTGCTAGAGCACTGCCTCCTTATGGCTACACCTTC	CSARALPPYGYTF
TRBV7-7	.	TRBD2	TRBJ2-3	TGTGCTAGCAGCAGACGACTAGCGGGGCACAATGAGCAGTATTTT	CASSRRLAGHNEQYF
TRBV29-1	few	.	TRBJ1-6	TGCAGCGCTCGGGACGCCCCAAATTCACCCCTCCACTTT	CSARDAPNSPLHF
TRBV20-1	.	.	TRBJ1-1	TGCAGTGCCCCGGGACTAGGAGGGGGCACTGAAGCTTTCTTT	CSAPGLGGGTEAFF
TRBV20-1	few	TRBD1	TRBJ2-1	TGCAGTGGCCAGGGGGACACAACGAATGAGCAGTTCTTC	CSGQGDTTNEQFF
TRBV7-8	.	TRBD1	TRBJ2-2	TGTGCCAGCAGCTTAGATGTACAGGGGGGGAACACCGGGGAGCTGTTTTTT	CASSLDVQGGNTGELFF
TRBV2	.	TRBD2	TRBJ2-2	TGTGCCAGCAGTGTAGCGGGAGTTACCGGGGAGCTGTTTTTT	CASSVAGVTGELFF
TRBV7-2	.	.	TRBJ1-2	TGTGCCAGCAGCCGCTCGGGACCCTATGGCTACACCTTC	CASSRSGPYGYTF
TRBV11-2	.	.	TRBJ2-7	TGTGCCAGCAGCCAGGGGGGGTACGAGCAGTACTTC	CASSQGGYEQYF
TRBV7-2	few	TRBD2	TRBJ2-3	TGTGCCAGCAGCTTGCAGCGGGGGGGCACAGATACGCAGTATTTT	CASSLQRGGTDTQYF
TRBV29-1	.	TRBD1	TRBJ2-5	TGCAGCGTGGGGGACAGGGGGCGCGCGGAGACCCAGTACTTC	CSVGDRGRAETQYF
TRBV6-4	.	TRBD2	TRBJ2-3	TGTGCCAGCAGTGACGGATCGGCGGGAGGGCCAGATACGCAGTATTTT	CASSDGSAGGPDTQYF
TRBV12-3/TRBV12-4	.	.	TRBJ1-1	TGTGCCAGCATTTGGGAGAACACTGAAGCTTTCTTT	CASIWENTEAFF
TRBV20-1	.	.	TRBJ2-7	TGCAGTGCCCCCGGCGAACGCGAGGAGCAGTACTTC	CSAPGEREEQYF
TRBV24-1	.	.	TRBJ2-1	TGTGCCACCAGTGACCCTCTTGGGGGGGCAGGCAATGAGCAGTTCTTC	CATSDPLGGAGNEQFF
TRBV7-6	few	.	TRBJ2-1	TGTGCCAGCAGCTTCTCAGGAGGCTCCTACAATGAGCAGTTCTTC	CASSFSGGSYNEQFF
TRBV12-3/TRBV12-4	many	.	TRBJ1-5	TGTGCCAGCAGTTTAAGCTCCACTTATCAGCCCCAGCATTTT	CASSLSSTYQPQHF
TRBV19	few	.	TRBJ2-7	TGTGCCAGTTCCACAGGACCCTACGAGCAGTACTTC	CASSTGPYEQYF
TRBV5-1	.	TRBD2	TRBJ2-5	TGCGCCAGCAGCCTGAATAGCGGGGGGAACCAAGAGACCCAGTACTTC	CASSLNSGGNQETQYF
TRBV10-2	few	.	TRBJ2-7	TGCGCCAGCAGTGACCAAGGGGAAGGGTACGAGCAGTACTTC	CASSDQGEGYEQYF
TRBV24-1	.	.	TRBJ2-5	TGTGCCACCAGTGTGGTAGGGCGGGAGACCCAGTACTTC	CATSVVGRETQYF